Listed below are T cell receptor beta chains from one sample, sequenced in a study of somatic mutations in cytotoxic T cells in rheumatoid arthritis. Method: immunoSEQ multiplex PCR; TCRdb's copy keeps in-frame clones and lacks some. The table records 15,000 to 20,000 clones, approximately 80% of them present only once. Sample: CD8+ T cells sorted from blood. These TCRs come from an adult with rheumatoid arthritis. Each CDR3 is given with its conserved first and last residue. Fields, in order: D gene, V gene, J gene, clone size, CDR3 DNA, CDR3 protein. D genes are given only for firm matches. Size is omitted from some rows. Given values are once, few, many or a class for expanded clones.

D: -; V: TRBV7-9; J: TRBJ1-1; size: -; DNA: TGTGCCAGCAGCCCGGGGCCCCCTACATCTCTGAACACTGAAGCTTTCTTT; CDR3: CASSPGPPTSLNTEAFF
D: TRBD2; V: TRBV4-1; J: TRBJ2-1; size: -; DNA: TGCGCCAGCAGCCAAGAATGGGGACTAGCGGGGAGAGAGCAGTTCTTC; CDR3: CASSQEWGLAGREQFF
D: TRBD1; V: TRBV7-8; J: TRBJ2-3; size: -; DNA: TGTGCCAGCAGCTTATTCGGGACAGGGGAGTTAGGAGATACGCAGTATTTT; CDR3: CASSLFGTGELGDTQYF
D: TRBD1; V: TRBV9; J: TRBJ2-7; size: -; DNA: TGTGCCAGCAGCCCGAGGGGGCTGGGGTACGAGCAGTACTTC; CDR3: CASSPRGLGYEQYF
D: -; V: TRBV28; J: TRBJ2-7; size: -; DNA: TGTGCCAGCAGTCCCCTTGTGTACGAGCAGTACTTC; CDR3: CASSPLVYEQYF
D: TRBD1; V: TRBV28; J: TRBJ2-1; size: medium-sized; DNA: TGTGCCAGCAGTTCGCCTAGGACAGGGGATGAGCAGTTCTTC; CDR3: CASSSPRTGDEQFF
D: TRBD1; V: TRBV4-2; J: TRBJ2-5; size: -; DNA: TGTGCCAGCAGCCAAGATGGGGACAGTGGGAATAACTGGTACTTC; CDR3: CASSQDGDSGNNWYF
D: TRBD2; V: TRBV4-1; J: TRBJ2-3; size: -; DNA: TGCGCCAGCAGCCATAGGACTAGCGGGGGAGGAGATACGCAGTATTTT; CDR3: CASSHRTSGGGDTQYF
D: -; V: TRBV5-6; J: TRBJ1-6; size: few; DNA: TGTGCCAGCACCTTGTCGGATTCACCCCTCCACTTT; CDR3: CASTLSDSPLHF
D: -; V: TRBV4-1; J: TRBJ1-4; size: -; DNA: TGCGCCAGCAGCCAAGACTCAGCACAGACTAATGAAAAACTGTTTTTT; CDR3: CASSQDSAQTNEKLFF
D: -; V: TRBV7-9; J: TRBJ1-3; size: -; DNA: TGTGCCAGCAGCTTAGCTAAAGGAATTTACTCTGGAAACACCATATATTTT; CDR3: CASSLAKGIYSGNTIYF
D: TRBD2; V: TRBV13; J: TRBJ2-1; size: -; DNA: TGTGCCAGCAGCTCTCCGGGACTAGCGGGGGCGAGCTCCTACAATGAGCAGTTCTTC; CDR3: CASSSPGLAGASSYNEQFF
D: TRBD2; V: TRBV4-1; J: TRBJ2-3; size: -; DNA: TGCGCCAGCAGCCAAGAGAGGGGACTAGCGGGAAACACAGATACGCAGTATTTT; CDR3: CASSQERGLAGNTDTQYF
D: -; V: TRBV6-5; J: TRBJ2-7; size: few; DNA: TGTGCCAGCAGTTACCGCGGGTCCACCTACGAGCAGTACTTC; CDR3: CASSYRGSTYEQYF
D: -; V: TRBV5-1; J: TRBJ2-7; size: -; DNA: TGCGCCAGCAGCGTCACGGGACTGGAGACCTACGAGCAGTACTTC; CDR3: CASSVTGLETYEQYF
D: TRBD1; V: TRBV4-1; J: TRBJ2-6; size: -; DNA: TGCGCCAGCAGCCTTATACCCGACAGGGTCGATGGGGCCAACGTCCTGACTTTC; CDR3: CASSLIPDRVDGANVLTF
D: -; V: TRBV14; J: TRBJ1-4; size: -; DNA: TGTGCCAGCAGCCAAGGGGCAGCAGGGAGGAATGAAAAACTGTTTTTT; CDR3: CASSQGAAGRNEKLFF
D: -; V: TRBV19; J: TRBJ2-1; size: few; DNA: TGTGCCAGCAGAGAGGGGGGGAATGAGCAGTTCTTC; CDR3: CASREGGNEQFF
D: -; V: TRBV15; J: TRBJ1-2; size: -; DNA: TGTGCCACCAGCAGAGATGCCCCGGGGTTCTCGGATGGCTACACCTTC; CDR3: CATSRDAPGFSDGYTF
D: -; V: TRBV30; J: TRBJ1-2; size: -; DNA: TGTGCCTGGAAGGATAGGGTTAACTATGGCTACACCTTC; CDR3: CAWKDRVNYGYTF
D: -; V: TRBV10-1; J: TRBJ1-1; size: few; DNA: TGCGCCAGCAGTGAGTTTTCTTCTCCGAACACTGAAGCTTTCTTT; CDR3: CASSEFSSPNTEAFF
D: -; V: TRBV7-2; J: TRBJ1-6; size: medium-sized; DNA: TGTGCCAGCAGCTTAGGGATAGGGGCAGCTTCACCCCTCCACTTT; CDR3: CASSLGIGAASPLHF
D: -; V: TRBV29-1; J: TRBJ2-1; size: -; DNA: TGCAGCGTTGTATCAGGGGACGCCAATGAGCAGTTCTTC; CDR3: CSVVSGDANEQFF
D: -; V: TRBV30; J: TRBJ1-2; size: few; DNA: TGTGCCTGGAGTGTGGGGGGAACGTTGGGCTACACCTTC; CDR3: CAWSVGGTLGYTF
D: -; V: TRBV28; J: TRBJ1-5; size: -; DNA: TGTGCCAGCAGTTTTGGGTTTAGTGGGGGGAATCAGCCCCAGCATTTT; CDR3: CASSFGFSGGNQPQHF
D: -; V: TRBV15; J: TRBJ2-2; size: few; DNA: TGTGCCACCAGCAGAGCGGGGGCCGGGGAGCTGTTTTTT; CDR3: CATSRAGAGELFF
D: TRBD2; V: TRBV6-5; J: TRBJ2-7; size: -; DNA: TGTGCCAGCAGTCCGGGGGGGGCGCTGAACGAGCAGTACTTC; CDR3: CASSPGGALNEQYF
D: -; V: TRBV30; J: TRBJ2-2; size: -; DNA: TGTGCCTGGAGTGTAAGCCTTAACAGATTTTCCTCCGGGGAGCTGTTTTTT; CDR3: CAWSVSLNRFSSGELFF
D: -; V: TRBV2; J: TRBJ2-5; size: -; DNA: TGTGCCAGCAGTGAAATACCAGGGGAGACCCAGTACTTC; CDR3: CASSEIPGETQYF
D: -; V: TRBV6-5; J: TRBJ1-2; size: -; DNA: TGTGCCAGCAGTTACGAGGGCTGGGGCTACACCTTC; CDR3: CASSYEGWGYTF
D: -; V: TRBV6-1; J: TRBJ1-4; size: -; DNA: TGTGCCAGCAGTGAAGAAGGGGTGGGTGGTGAAAAACTGTTTTTT; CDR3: CASSEEGVGGEKLFF
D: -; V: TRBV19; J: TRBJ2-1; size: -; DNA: TGTGCCAGTAGTATTCAGGGGCTTATTAATAATGAGCAGTTCTTC; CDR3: CASSIQGLINNEQFF
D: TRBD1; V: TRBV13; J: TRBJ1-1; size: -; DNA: TGTGCCAGCAGCCCCGGACAGGGTTCTGAAGCTTTCTTT; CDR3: CASSPGQGSEAFF
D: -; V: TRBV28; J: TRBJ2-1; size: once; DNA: TGTGCCAGCAGGTCGACCGATTACAATGAGCAGTTCTTC; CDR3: CASRSTDYNEQFF
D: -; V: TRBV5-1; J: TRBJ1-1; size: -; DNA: TGCGCCAGCAGCTTGGCAACAGGGTGGAACACTGAAGCTTTCTTT; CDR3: CASSLATGWNTEAFF
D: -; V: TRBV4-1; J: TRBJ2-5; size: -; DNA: TGCGCCAGCAGTTCAGGGGGCTGGGGGGGTGAGACCCAGTACTTC; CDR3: CASSSGGWGGETQYF
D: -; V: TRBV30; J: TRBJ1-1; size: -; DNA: TGTGCCTTCGACGACAGGTTATACACTGAAGCTTTCTTT; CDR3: CAFDDRLYTEAFF
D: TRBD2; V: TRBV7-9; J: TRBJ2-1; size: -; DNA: TGTGCCAGCATCCTAACCGAGTTTCTAGCGGGGGCCAACAATGAGCAGTTCTTC; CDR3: CASILTEFLAGANNEQFF
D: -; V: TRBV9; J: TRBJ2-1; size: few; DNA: TGTGCCAGCAGCGCCCGGATCGGTGAGCAGTTCTTC; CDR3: CASSARIGEQFF
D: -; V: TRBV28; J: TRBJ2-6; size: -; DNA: TGTGCCGCCGTGGGCGGGGCAGCCTCTGGGGCCAACGTCCTGACTTTC; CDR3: CAAVGGAASGANVLTF
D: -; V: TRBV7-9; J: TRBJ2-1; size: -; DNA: TGTGCCAGCAGCCCTTACAATGAGCAGTTCTTC; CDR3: CASSPYNEQFF
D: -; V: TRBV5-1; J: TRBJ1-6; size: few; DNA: TGCGCCAGCAGCCTAGGGGGGAATTCACCCCTCCACTTT; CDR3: CASSLGGNSPLHF
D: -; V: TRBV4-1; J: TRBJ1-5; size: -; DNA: TGCGCCAGCAGCCAAGAATCCGTTAATCAGCCCCAGCATTTT; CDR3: CASSQESVNQPQHF
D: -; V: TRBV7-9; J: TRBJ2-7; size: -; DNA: TGTGCCAGCAGCTTACGGGACGGCGAAGAGCAGTACTTC; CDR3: CASSLRDGEEQYF
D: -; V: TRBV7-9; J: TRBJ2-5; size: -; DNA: TGTGCCAGCATCGAGAGGGGACAAGGGGAGACCCAGTACTTC; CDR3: CASIERGQGETQYF
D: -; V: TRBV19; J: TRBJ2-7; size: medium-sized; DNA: TGTGCCAGTAGTCTGACCTCCTCCTTGGTCTACGAGCAGTACTTC; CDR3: CASSLTSSLVYEQYF
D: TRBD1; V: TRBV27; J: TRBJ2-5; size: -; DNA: TGTGCCAGCAGGGGACAGGGAGAGACCCAGTACTTC; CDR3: CASRGQGETQYF
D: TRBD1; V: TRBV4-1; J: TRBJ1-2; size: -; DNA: TGCGCCAGCAGCTTGACAGGGGGCGACTATGGCTACACCTTC; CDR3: CASSLTGGDYGYTF
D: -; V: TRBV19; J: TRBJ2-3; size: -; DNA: TGTGCCAGTAGTATATATGGGGTCCCAGATACGCAGTATTTT; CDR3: CASSIYGVPDTQYF
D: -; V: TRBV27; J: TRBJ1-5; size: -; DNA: TGTGCCAGCAGTTTCAGACCCAGTGGTAGCAATCAGCCCCAGCATTTT; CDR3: CASSFRPSGSNQPQHF
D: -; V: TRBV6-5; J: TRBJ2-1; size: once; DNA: TGTGCCAGCAGCCCCACAGGGCTCCCCTACAATGAGCAGTTCTTC; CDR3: CASSPTGLPYNEQFF
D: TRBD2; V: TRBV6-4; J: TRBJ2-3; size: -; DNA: TGTGCCAGCAGTGAGCGAGCGGGGCCCACAGATACGCAGTATTTT; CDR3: CASSERAGPTDTQYF
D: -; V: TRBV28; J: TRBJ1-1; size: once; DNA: TGTGCCAGCAGTCCCCGTGGTCCCTATGGGCACACTGAAGCTTTCTTT; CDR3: CASSPRGPYGHTEAFF
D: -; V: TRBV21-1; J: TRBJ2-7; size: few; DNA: TGTGCCAGAACGCAGGCCTACGAGCAGTACTTC; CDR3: CARTQAYEQYF
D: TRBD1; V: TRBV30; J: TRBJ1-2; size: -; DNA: TGTGCCTGGAGTCACAAAGACCGACAGGGAGGCTACGGCTACACCTTC; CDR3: CAWSHKDRQGGYGYTF
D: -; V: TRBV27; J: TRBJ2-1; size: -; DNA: TGTGCCAGCAGCTTCCGGCGACAGGCCTACAATGAGCAGTTCTTC; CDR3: CASSFRRQAYNEQFF
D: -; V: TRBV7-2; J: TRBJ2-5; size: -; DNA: TGTGCCAGCAGCTTAGCAACAGCCTATAAGGGTGGCCAGTACTTC; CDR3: CASSLATAYKGGQYF
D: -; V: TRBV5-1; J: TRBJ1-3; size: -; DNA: TGCGCCAGCAGCCCGCGGGACGGCCTAGGAAACACCATATATTTT; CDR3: CASSPRDGLGNTIYF
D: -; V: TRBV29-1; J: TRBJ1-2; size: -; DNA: TGCAGCGTCCGGACAGCTAACTATGGCTACACCTTC; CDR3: CSVRTANYGYTF
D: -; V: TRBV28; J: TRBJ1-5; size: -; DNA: TGTGCCAGCTGCTCCAATCAGCCCCAGCATTTT; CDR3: CASCSNQPQHF